This paragraph reports one TCR beta chain. Its antigen is unknown. The CDR3 does not close with the conserved phenylalanine or tryptophan, likely indicating a read error. The TCR beta CDR3 regions were amplified from RNA transcripts. For the first round of RT-PCR on the TCR CDR3, the HTBI primer set was used together with the Qiagen OneStep RT-PCR kit. The libraries were constructed in a second round of multiplex PCR and then size-selected and purified. Paired-end sequencing of the libraries was performed with 100 bp reads on an Illumina HiSeq2000. As for how the authors treated the data: SOAPnuke was used to process the raw data, removing reads that contained adapters or uncalled bases, had a mean Phred below 15, or lacked an exact match to the constant primer or identifier. High-quality paired reads were merged using COPE v1.2.5, and each unique nucleotide sequence was defined as a clonotype. MiTCR v1.1 was used to align the clonotypes against IMGT TRBV, TRBD and TRBJ reference segments. Only V-J combinations with frequency above 0.0001, covering approximately 99% of repertoires, were analysed. The TCS score was defined as the ratio of F50 (clonal expansion) to E x V (chaos), calculated using BLOSUM62-based TCRdist between CDR3 peptides within each V-J. Welch's t-statistics and random forest reduced 514 V-J features to 13, which were used in a naive Bayes classifier (R e1071). Clones were called with MiXCR by TCRdb after fastp trimmed the public reads at Q25, and only in-frame beta chains were retained. Identical CDR3 protein sequences are pooled into one entry, listed with their most common genes and DNA. These V and J calls rely on TCRdb rather than the paper's analysis. The table for this sample lists around 350,000 distinct CDR3 sequences; nearly 15% of them were counted only once. Roughly 19% of the sample comes from the top ten.

This entry comes from a study of T cells in Graves' hyperthyroidism and ophthalmopathy (dated by TCRdb to between 2017 and 2020). Looking at the study overall: Peripheral blood samples were taken at the time of initial diagnosis, prior to any treatment. Following sampling, methimazole starting at 30 mg daily was given to hyperthyroidism patients, and high-dose intravenous methylprednisolone was given to ophthalmopathy patients. In more than 5 Graves' hyperthyroidism patients, the study also compared T-cell repertoires from thyroid tissue with T-cell repertoires from blood. Whether ophthalmopathy could be predicted prospectively was tested in an independent validation cohort made up of 18 to 20 hyperthyroidism patients plus 17 patients who later progressed to ophthalmopathy. To identify TCR V-J signatures that set the groups apart, the researchers used a discovery cohort of 90 to 100 patients, made up of roughly 45 with Graves' ophthalmopathy and 55 to 65 with stable Graves' hyperthyroidism. The paper reports TCR Vbeta CDR3 sequencing of approximately 130 peripheral blood samples: some 41 ophthalmopathy, under 85 hyperthyroidism and some 17 progressor patients. The approximately 90 discovery patients were divided at random into training and test sets in a 7:3 ratio.

The study at large found these results: Ophthalmopathy was separated from stable hyperthyroidism by a 13 V-J signature model, with over 85% sensitivity and approximately 81% specificity obtained in cross-validation and 80%/75% obtained in testing. No statistical method was used to fix the sample size in advance, and group allocation was not hidden from the investigators. In validation, the model predicted progression to ophthalmopathy a median of around six months before onset, with 70% to 71% sensitivity and roughly 72% specificity. Most expanded thyroid clonotypes (frequency above 0.001) were also detected in blood, suggesting blood repertoires may reflect thyroid immune responses.

Ophthalmopathy patients had moderately to severely active disease, Clinical Activity Score of at least 3, NOSPECS grade of at least 4, and duration under 3 months. Patients with uncontrolled infections, other autoimmune diseases, pregnancy or lactation were excluded. Diagnoses were established on the basis of clinical symptoms, serum thyroxine and TRAb, thyroid ultrasound, and orbital computed tomography. PBMCs were separated from 10 ml of fresh peripheral blood using Ficoll-Paque density gradient centrifugation. Trizol reagent was used to extract total RNA, and RNA quality was then checked on an Agilent 2100 Bioanalyzer. The clonotype comes from a woman in her sixties with Graves' ophthalmopathy. Sequencing was carried out using blood.

CDR3 protein: CASSLGVLYEQYS. In nucleotides, the sequence is TGTGCCAGCAGTTTGGGGGTCCTCTACGAGCAGTACTCC. This sequence uses TRBV28 and TRBJ2-7; the D gene is possibly TRBD1 or TRBD2, with 5 bases matching each. At the junction V is shortened by 3 bases and J by 3 bases, with 9 bases in between. CDR1 and CDR2 (MDHEN, SYDVKM) derive from the germline V gene. From its first to its last residue, the CDR3 has 13 amino acids. The sequence is cut down to CDR3 DNA, 39 bases in frame from base 1.